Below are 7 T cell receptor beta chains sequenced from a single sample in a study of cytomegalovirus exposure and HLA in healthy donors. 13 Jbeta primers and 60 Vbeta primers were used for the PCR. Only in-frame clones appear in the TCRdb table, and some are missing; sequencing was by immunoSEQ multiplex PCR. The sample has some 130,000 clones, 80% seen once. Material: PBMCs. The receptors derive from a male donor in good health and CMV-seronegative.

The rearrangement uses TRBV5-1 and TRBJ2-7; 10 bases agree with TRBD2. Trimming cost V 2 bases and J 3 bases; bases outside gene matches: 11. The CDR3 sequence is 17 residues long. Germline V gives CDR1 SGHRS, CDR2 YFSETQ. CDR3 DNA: TGCGCCAGCAGCTTACAGGGTAGGTTAGCGGGAGGCTACGAGCAGTACTTC. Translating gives CASSLQGRLAGGYEQYF.

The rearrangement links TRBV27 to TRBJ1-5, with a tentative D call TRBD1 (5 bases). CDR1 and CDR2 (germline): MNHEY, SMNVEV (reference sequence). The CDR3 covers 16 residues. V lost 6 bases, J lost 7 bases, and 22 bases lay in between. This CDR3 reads CASSPSGATGVQPQHF. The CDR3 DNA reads TGTGCCAGCAGCCCTTCGGGCGCTACAGGCGTACAGCCCCAGCATTTT.

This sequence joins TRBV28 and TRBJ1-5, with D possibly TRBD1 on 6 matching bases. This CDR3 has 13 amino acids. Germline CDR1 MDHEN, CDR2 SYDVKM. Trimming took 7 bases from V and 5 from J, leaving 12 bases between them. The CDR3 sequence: CASTGQGYQPQHF. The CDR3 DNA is TGTGCCAGCACGGGGCAGGGGTATCAGCCCCAGCATTTT.

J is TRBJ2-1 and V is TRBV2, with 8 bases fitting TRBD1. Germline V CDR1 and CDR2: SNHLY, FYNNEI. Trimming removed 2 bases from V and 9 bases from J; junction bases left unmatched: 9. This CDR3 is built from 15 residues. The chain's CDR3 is CASSEPDRDFSEQFF. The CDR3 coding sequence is TGTGCCAGCAGTGAACCGGACAGGGATTTCTCTGAGCAGTTCTTC. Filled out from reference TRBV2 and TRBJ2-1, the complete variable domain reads EPEVTQTPSHQVTQMGQEVILRCVPISNHLYFYWYRQILGQKVEFLVSFYNNEISEKSEIFDDQFSVERPDGSNFTLKIRSTKLEDSAMYFCASSEPDRDFSEQFFGPGTRLTVL.

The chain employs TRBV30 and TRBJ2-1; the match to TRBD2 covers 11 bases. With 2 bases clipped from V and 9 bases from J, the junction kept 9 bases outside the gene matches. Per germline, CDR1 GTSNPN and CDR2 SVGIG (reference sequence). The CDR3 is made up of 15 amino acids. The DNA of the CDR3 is TGTGCCTGGAGTCCCCGACTAGCGGGAAGGTCTGAGCAGTTCTTC. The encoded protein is CAWSPRLAGRSEQFF.

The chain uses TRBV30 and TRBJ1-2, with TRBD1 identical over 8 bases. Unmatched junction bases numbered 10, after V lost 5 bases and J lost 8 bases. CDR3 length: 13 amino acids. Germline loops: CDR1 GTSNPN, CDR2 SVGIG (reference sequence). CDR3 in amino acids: CAWGDRPVGGYTF. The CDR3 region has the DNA TGTGCCTGGGGGGACAGGCCAGTCGGGGGCTACACCTTC.

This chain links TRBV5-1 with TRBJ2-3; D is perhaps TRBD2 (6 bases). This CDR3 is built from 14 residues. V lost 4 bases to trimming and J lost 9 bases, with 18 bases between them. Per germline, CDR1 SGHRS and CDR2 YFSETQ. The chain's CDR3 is CASSPSGRQDTQYF. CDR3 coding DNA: TGCGCCAGCAGCCCCTCAGGGAGGCAGGACACGCAGTATTTT.